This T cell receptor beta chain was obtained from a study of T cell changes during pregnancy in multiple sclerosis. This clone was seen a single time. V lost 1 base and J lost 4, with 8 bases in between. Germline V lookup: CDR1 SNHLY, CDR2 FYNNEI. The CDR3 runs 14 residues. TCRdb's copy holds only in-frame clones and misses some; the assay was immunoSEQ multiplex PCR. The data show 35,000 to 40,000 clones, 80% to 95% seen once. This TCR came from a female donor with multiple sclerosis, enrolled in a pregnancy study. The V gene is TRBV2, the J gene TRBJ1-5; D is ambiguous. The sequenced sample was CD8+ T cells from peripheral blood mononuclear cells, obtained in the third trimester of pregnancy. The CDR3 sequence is CASSEGEENQPQHF. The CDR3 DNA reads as TGTGCCAGCAGTGAAGGGGAGGAAAATCAGCCCCAGCATTTT.